The 31 T cell receptor beta chains listed next were all sequenced from one sample in a study of cytomegalovirus exposure and HLA in healthy donors. Researchers ran the PCR with 60 Vbeta and 13 Jbeta primers. The protocol was immunoSEQ multiplex PCR, while the TCRdb copy is restricted to in-frame clones and leaves out a portion. The table records fewer than 200,000 clones, approximately 80% of them present only once. The sample comprised PBMCs. The receptor source for this set is a woman aged 25 to 39 in good health and CMV-seropositive.

CDR3 sequence: CASTFYNEQFF. The CDR3 nucleotides are TGTGCCAGCACATTCTACAATGAGCAGTTCTTC. This rearrangement joins TRBV6-1 to TRBJ2-1; no clear D. Germline assignment: CDR1 MNHNS and CDR2 SASEGT. V was clipped by 7 bases and J by 3 bases, with 4 bases between them. This CDR3 region has 11 residues.

This clone was counted between two and nine times. This chain links TRBV29-1 with TRBJ2-3; 10 bases agree with TRBD2. CDR3 length: 13 residues. Per germline, CDR1 SQVTM and CDR2 ANQGSEA. The V segment lost 7 bases and the J segment 5 bases; nucleotides outside the gene matches: 6. The CDR3: CSASGGAVDTQYF. The CDR3, as DNA: TGCAGCGCAAGCGGGGGGGCGGTAGATACGCAGTATTTT.

This clone came up a few times. This chain links TRBV6-1 with TRBJ1-6; 10 bases are a match to TRBD1. The V and J ends lost 8 bases and 8 bases, in that order; junction bases with no gene match: 3. CDR1 and CDR2 (germline): MNHNS, SASEGT. CDR3 size: 13 residues. The CDR3 DNA follows: TGTGCCAGCGTTGGACAGGGGGATTCACCCCTCCACTTT. Protein: CASVGQGDSPLHF.

This clone was observed a handful of times. This chain joins TRBV7-6 and TRBJ2-7; 15 bases agree with TRBD2. CDR3 length equals 14 residues. CDR1 is SGHVS, CDR2 FNYEAQ, per germline. Trimming took 5 bases from V and 5 from J; bases not matched to a gene: 1. The CDR3 region has the DNA TGTGCCAGCAGCCGGACTAGCGGGGGGGACGAGCAGTACTTC. Translated: CASSRTSGGDEQYF.

In this sample, this clone turned up once. The V and J genes are TRBV2 and TRBJ1-1, with no clear D. Germline CDR1 is SNHLY and CDR2 is FYNNEI. CDR3 size: 11 residues. V lost 4 bases and J lost 7, with 7 bases in between. The CDR3, as DNA: TGTGCCAGCAGTGGTCAGGTTGAAGCTTTCTTT. It codes for CASSGQVEAFF.

V is TRBV6-4 and J is TRBJ2-1, with D unclear. The CDR3 totals 14 residues. The V and J ends lost 4 bases and 5 bases respectively, with 12 bases between them. CDR1 MRHNA and CDR2 SNTAGT come from the germline V gene. The CDR3 DNA sequence: TGTGCCAGCAGTGTAAGTTGGCTTAACAATGAGCAGTTCTTC. Its translation: CASSVSWLNNEQFF.

This chain links TRBV18 with TRBJ1-1; D is ambiguous. This CDR3 comprises 13 residues. The V gene's germline CDR1 is KGHSH and CDR2 LQKENI. Trimming took 3 bases from V and 1 from J, leaving 6 bases between them. The CDR3 loop reads CASSPPGNTEAFF. The CDR3 region has the DNA TGTGCCAGCTCACCGCCCGGGAACACTGAAGCTTTCTTT.

The chain has TRBV27 and TRBJ1-2; D gene unclear. Trimming removed 6 bases at V and 1 base at J, with 12 bases between. The CDR3 has 14 residues. Germline V CDR1 and CDR2: MNHEY, SMNVEV (reference sequence). In DNA form, the CDR3 reads TGTGCCAGCAGGCCTGAGATAATTAACTATGGCTACACCTTC. It yields the protein CASRPEIINYGYTF.

CDR3 region: CASRRDGNYGYTF. The CDR3, as DNA: TGCGCCAGCAGGCGGGATGGGAACTATGGCTACACCTTC. V usage is TRBV5-1 and J usage is TRBJ1-2; D gene unclear. The V end lost 5 bases, the J end lost 2 bases, and 10 bases lay between the germline ends. Germline loops: CDR1 SGHRS, CDR2 YFSETQ. This CDR3 contains 13 residues.

V gene TRBV7-8 combines with J gene TRBJ2-1; unclear D gene. V was trimmed by 2 bases and J by 2 bases, leaving 10 bases between them. CDR1 is SGHVS, CDR2 FQNEAQ, per germline. This CDR3 region has 15 residues. This chain's CDR3 is CASSLWFAAYNEQFF. The CDR3 DNA is TGTGCCAGCAGCTTATGGTTTGCGGCCTACAATGAGCAGTTCTTC.

V usage is TRBV9 and J usage is TRBJ1-2, with D possibly matching TRBD1 (6 bases). The V gene's germline CDR1 is SGDLS and CDR2 YYNGEE. The CDR3 loop spans 15 amino acids. The V gene lost 0 bases and the J gene lost 5 bases, with 14 bases spanning the gap. DNA for the CDR3: TGTGCCAGCAGCGTAGTCGAGGGGGATAGGTATGGCTACACCTTC. This sequence encodes CASSVVEGDRYGYTF. Filled out from reference TRBV9 and TRBJ1-2, the complete variable domain reads DSGVTQTPKHLITATGQRVTLRCSPRSGDLSVYWYQQSLDQGLQFLIQYYNGEERAKGNILERFSAQQFPDLHSELNLSSLELGDSALYFCASSVVEGDRYGYTFGSGTRLTVV.

The chain couples TRBV9 to TRBJ2-3, with TRBD2 identical over 9 bases. Germline CDR1 reads SGDLS; CDR2 reads YYNGEE. V gave up 5 bases and J gave up 5 bases; unmatched junction bases: 18. The CDR3 extends over 18 amino acids. The CDR3 here is CASRGISGGEAFVDTQYF. CDR3 coding DNA: TGTGCCAGCAGAGGGATTAGCGGGGGTGAGGCGTTTGTAGATACGCAGTATTTT. Based on the CDR3 plus reference TRBV9 and TRBJ2-3, the full variable domain is DSGVTQTPKHLITATGQRVTLRCSPRSGDLSVYWYQQSLDQGLQFLIQYYNGEERAKGNILERFSAQQFPDLHSELNLSSLELGDSALYFCASRGISGGEAFVDTQYFGPGTRLTVL.

This chain uses TRBV7-3 with TRBJ2-5; D is possibly TRBD2 (7 bases). The DNA matches TRBJ2-7 better at its end, which makes the J call doubtful. The CDR3 contains 14 residues. Germline V gene lookup returns CDR1 SGHTA and CDR2 FQGTGA. Here the CDR3 DNA reads TGTGCCAGCAGCTTTACCGGGGGGCTCGACGAGCAGTACTTC. Translating it yields CASSFTGGLDEQYF.

J is TRBJ1-2 and V is TRBV7-2; 7 bases agree with TRBD1. The CDR3 contains 14 residues. CDR1 is SGHTA, CDR2 FQGNSA, per germline. The J segment lost 11 bases and the V segment lost 4 bases, leaving 13 bases of the junction unmatched. The CDR3 region is CASSYTVGTVEYTF. In DNA form, the CDR3 reads TGTGCCAGCAGCTACACCGTCGGGACAGTGGAATACACCTTC.

The chain recombines TRBV29-1 with TRBJ1-2; D is uncertain. The CDR3 covers 12 residues. V shed 0 bases and J shed 3 bases, with 5 bases lying between them. CDR1 SQVTM and CDR2 ANQGSEA come from the germline V gene. CDR3: CSVEDLDYGYTF. CDR3 coding DNA: TGCAGCGTTGAAGATCTTGACTATGGCTACACCTTC.

This chain joins TRBV10-3 and TRBJ1-1; 9 nucleotides align to TRBD1. V lost 4 bases to trimming and J lost 4 bases; unmatched junction nucleotides: 7. This CDR3 spans 15 amino acids. Per the germline V gene, CDR1 is ENHRY and CDR2 is SYGVKD. The CDR3 here is CAISAGGQGGTEAFF. The DNA of the CDR3 is TGTGCCATCAGTGCGGGGGGACAGGGAGGCACTGAAGCTTTCTTT.

This rearrangement joins TRBV4-1 to TRBJ1-1; D ambiguous. The CDR3 covers 13 residues. With 5 bases removed from V and 3 bases from J, the gap between germline ends came to 10 bases. Germline CDR1 and CDR2: MGHRA and YSYEKL. The CDR3, as DNA: TGCGCCAGCAGCAGGGAGAGGTACACTGAAGCTTTCTTT. This sequence encodes CASSRERYTEAFF.

This clone was recorded once. The chain recombines TRBV6-5 with TRBJ1-5; 8 bases align to TRBD1. In germline, CDR1 is MNHEY, CDR2 SVGAGI. After removal of 5 bases from V and 4 bases from J, the junction contained 7 bases not matched to a gene. There are 15 residues in the CDR3. CDR3 nucleotides: TGTGCCAGCAGTCCTCAGGGGGCAGGGAATCAGCCCCAGCATTTT. Translated, it gives CASSPQGAGNQPQHF.

This chain uses TRBV9 with TRBJ2-3; 9 nucleotides line up with TRBD2. The germline CDR1 and CDR2 sequences are SGDLS and YYNGEE. V lost 4 bases and J lost 8; bases outside the gene matches: 14. The CDR3 runs 16 residues. The chain's CDR3 is CASSSSGGKIVGTQYF. The CDR3 nucleotides read TGTGCCAGCAGCAGTAGCGGGGGAAAAATTGTCGGTACGCAGTATTTT.

The chain recombines TRBV9 with TRBJ1-2; maybe TRBD1 (5 bases). Germline CDR1 SGDLS, CDR2 YYNGEE. This CDR3 comprises 14 residues. V was shortened by 0 bases and J by 2 bases, with 8 bases between the two germline ends. CDR3 sequence reads: CASSVEPGNYGYTF. CDR3 coding DNA: TGTGCCAGCAGCGTAGAGCCAGGGAACTATGGCTACACCTTC.

The V gene is TRBV14, the J gene TRBJ1-3; D is ambiguous. Per germline, CDR1 SGHDN and CDR2 FVKESK. This CDR3 is built from 16 residues. Trimming pared 8 bases from V and 0 bases from J, leaving 17 bases between. CDR3 loop: CASYPSRGNSGNTIYF. The CDR3 nucleotides are TGTGCCAGCTATCCCAGCCGAGGGAACTCTGGAAACACCATATATTTT.

This chain joins TRBV9 and TRBJ2-7; the D gene is possibly TRBD1 (5 bases). CDR3 length: 15 amino acids. Deletions cut 0 bases from V and 2 bases from J, with 12 bases between. Germline V gene lookup returns CDR1 SGDLS and CDR2 YYNGEE. CDR3 DNA: TGTGCCAGCAGCGTAGTCTCAGGGATAACCTACGAGCAGTACTTC. As protein: CASSVVSGITYEQYF.

The CDR3 sequence is CASSAGDTLYGYTF. CDR3 nucleotide sequence: TGTGCCAGCAGCGCAGGGGACACTCTCTATGGCTACACCTTC. This chain joins TRBV9 and TRBJ1-2; perhaps TRBD1 as D (6 bases). V shed 3 bases and J shed 4 bases, with 13 bases lying between them. Germline loops: CDR1 SGDLS, CDR2 YYNGEE. The CDR3 runs to 14 residues.

In its sample, this clone was seen once. The V gene is TRBV5-6, the J gene TRBJ1-1; TRBD1 matches 7 bases. This CDR3 contains 17 residues. After removal of 0 bases from V and 5 bases from J, the junction contained 13 bases not matched to a gene. Per germline, CDR1 SGHDT and CDR2 YYEEEE. The CDR3 bases are TGTGCCAGCAGCTTGGGGTTTAAAGCAGGGGGAAAAACTGAAGCTTTCTTT. Translated: CASSLGFKAGGKTEAFF.

This clone was picked up a small number of times. V gene TRBV5-1 combines with J gene TRBJ2-5; 7 bases are a match to TRBD1. Germline V gene data show CDR1 as SGHRS and CDR2 as YFSETQ. There are 15 residues in the CDR3. The V and J ends lost 3 bases and 2 bases, in that order; junction bases with no gene match: 7. CDR3 bases: TGCGCCAGCAGCTCACGGACAGGATGGCAAGAGACCCAGTACTTC. Residues: CASSSRTGWQETQYF.

The CDR3 is CASSPNTGDEQYF. As DNA, the CDR3 is TGTGCCAGCAGCCCTAATACAGGGGACGAGCAGTACTTC. The gene calls are TRBV11-2 and TRBJ2-7, with 7 bases aligning to TRBD1. The V gene end was trimmed by 5 bases and the J gene end by 5 bases; junction bases not matched to a gene: 6. Germline-derived CDR1 and CDR2 are SGHAT and FQNNGV. CDR3 length: 13 amino acids.

The chain combines TRBV18 with TRBJ1-1; TRBD1 matches 9 bases. Germline loops: CDR1 KGHSH, CDR2 LQKENI. With V trimmed by 4 bases and J by 5 bases, 8 bases remained unmatched. The CDR3 has 15 amino acids. CDR3 sequence (DNA): TGTGCCAGCTCACGCGCCGGGACAGGGTATACTGAAGCTTTCTTT. It encodes CASSRAGTGYTEAFF.

The chain combines TRBV6-1 with TRBJ1-6; TRBD1 matches 11 bases. In germline, CDR1 is MNHNS, CDR2 SASEGT. The CDR3 totals 15 residues. J was trimmed by 5 bases and V by 10 bases; bases with no gene match: 7. CDR3 in DNA: TGTGCCACCCGATGGACAGGGGGCAATAATTCACCCCTCCACTTT. Translating gives CATRWTGGNNSPLHF.

The chain employs TRBV6-5 and TRBJ2-7, with D maybe TRBD2 (5 bases). CDR1 and CDR2 (germline): MNHEY, SVGAGI. V gave up 7 bases and J gave up 0 bases, with 10 bases separating them. The CDR3 consists of 13 residues. In nucleotides, the CDR3 is TGTGCCAGCAAACCCGGGATCTCCTACGAGCAGTACTTC. It encodes CASKPGISYEQYF.

The chain has TRBV19 and TRBJ2-1; 8 bases line up with TRBD2. This CDR3 spans 16 amino acids. The trim removed 5 bases at V and 6 bases at J, leaving 12 bases unmatched. The germline V gene has CDR1 LNHDA and CDR2 SQIVND (reference sequence). The CDR3 sequence is CASSHPSGGRGNEQFF. The CDR3 nucleotides are TGTGCCAGTAGTCACCCCTCGGGGGGGAGGGGCAATGAGCAGTTCTTC.

The rearrangement uses TRBV7-2 and TRBJ2-3, with TRBD2 matching 13 bases. The V segment lost 5 bases and the J segment 6 bases; nucleotides outside the gene matches: 8. Germline V lookup: CDR1 SGHTA, CDR2 FQGNSA. The CDR3 has 16 residues. The CDR3 region has the DNA TGTGCCAGCAGCCCAAGACTAGCGGGGGGACGGGATACGCAGTATTTT. This translates into CASSPRLAGGRDTQYF. Full variable domain (missing parts from reference TRBV7-2 and TRBJ2-3): GAGVSQSPSNKVTEKGKDVELRCDPISGHTALYWYRQSLGQGLEFLIYFQGNSAPDKSGLPSDRFSAERTGGSVSTLTIQRTQQEDSAVYLCASSPRLAGGRDTQYFGPGTRLTVL.